Listed below are T cell receptor beta chains from one sample, sequenced in a study of shared clonotypes between healthy human individuals. Method: immunoSEQ multiplex PCR; TCRdb's copy keeps in-frame clones and lacks some. The table has about 490,000 clones, 70% to 85% seen once. Sequencing was performed on PBMCs. The receptors derive from a woman in her thirties or forties in good health. Some clones in this sample may be carry-over from other donors' samples. Each CDR3 is given with its conserved first and last residue. The D gene is left open where the match is weak. Clone size is stated in some rows and not others, as once, few, many or a class when expanded.

v_gene	j_gene	len	d_gene	abundance	CDR3aa	CDR3nt
TRBV29-1	TRBJ2-7	17	NA	NA	CSVAEAPWGYYAYEQYF	TGCAGCGTTGCCGAGGCTCCGTGGGGGTATTATGCCTACGAGCAGTACTTC
TRBV6-1	TRBJ2-7	11	NA	NA	CASSEAWEQYF	TGTGCCAGCAGTGAAGCTTGGGAGCAGTACTTC
TRBV7-7	TRBJ2-1	20	TRBD2	NA	CASSPSVRPVSGTVRNEQFF	TGTGCTAGCAGCCCTTCGGTCCGGCCTGTGAGCGGGACCGTAAGGAATGAGCAGTTCTTC
TRBV6-5	TRBJ2-7	12	NA	NA	CARWDTSYEQYF	TGTGCCAGGTGGGACACATCCTACGAGCAGTACTTC
TRBV9	TRBJ1-1	14	TRBD1	NA	CASSVDRANTEAFF	TGTGCCAGCAGCGTCGACAGGGCGAACACTGAAGCTTTCTTT
TRBV11-1	TRBJ2-6	18	NA	NA	CASSLALPMPSGANVLTF	TGTGCCAGCAGCTTAGCGCTCCCCATGCCCTCTGGGGCCAACGTCCTGACTTTC
TRBV10-3	TRBJ2-2	14	TRBD2	NA	CAIGTTSGSGELFF	TGTGCCATCGGGACGACTAGCGGGAGCGGGGAGCTGTTTTTT
TRBV9	TRBJ1-4	15	TRBD1	once	CASSVAGTGSEKLFF	TGTGCCAGCAGCGTAGCTGGGACAGGGAGTGAAAAACTGTTTTTT
TRBV7-6	TRBJ2-7	15	TRBD2	NA	CASTKGLAGLAEQYF	TGTGCCAGCACCAAGGGACTAGCGGGCCTCGCGGAGCAGTACTTC
TRBV10-3	TRBJ2-7	13	NA	NA	CAISAGTPYEQYF	TGTGCCATCAGTGCCGGGACACCCTACGAGCAGTACTTC
TRBV29-1	TRBJ2-5	16	TRBD2	NA	CSVEDSRLAGVETQYF	TGCAGCGTTGAAGATAGTCGGCTAGCGGGAGTGGAGACCCAGTACTTC
TRBV2	TRBJ2-7	14	NA	once	CASSVGGMGYEQYF	TGTGCCAGCAGTGTGGGCGGGATGGGGTACGAGCAGTACTTC
TRBV6-5	TRBJ2-2	14	NA	NA	CASSLDRNAGELFF	TGTGCCAGCAGTCTCGACAGAAACGCCGGGGAGCTGTTTTTT
TRBV7-3	TRBJ1-3	16	TRBD1	few	CASSLVGQGSGNTIYF	TGTGCCAGCAGCTTAGTCGGACAGGGCTCTGGAAACACCATATATTTT
TRBV7-3	TRBJ2-2	13	NA	once	CASASAGTGELFF	TGTGCCAGCGCGTCAGCGGGCACCGGGGAGCTGTTTTTT
TRBV6-5	TRBJ2-7	15	NA	NA	CASSYSFARVLEQYF	TGTGCCAGCAGTTACTCGTTCGCCAGGGTGTTAGAGCAGTACTTC
TRBV21-1	TRBJ2-1	12	NA	NA	CARWGQFHEQFF	TGTGCCAGGTGGGGACAGTTCCATGAGCAGTTCTTC
TRBV18	TRBJ2-2	16	NA	NA	CASSPNTMLNTGELFF	TGTGCCAGCTCACCAAACACAATGTTGAACACCGGGGAGCTGTTTTTT
TRBV6-5	TRBJ2-2	16	TRBD1	NA	CASSYGDRFNTGELFF	TGTGCCAGCAGTTACGGGGACAGGTTCAACACCGGGGAGCTGTTTTTT
TRBV15	TRBJ2-3	14	NA	few	CATSRGAETDTQYF	TGTGCCACCAGCAGGGGGGCCGAGACAGATACGCAGTATTTT
TRBV7-9	TRBJ1-1	14	TRBD1	many	CASSLWDGQGRTFF	TGTGCCAGCAGCTTATGGGACGGACAGGGGAGAACTTTCTTT
TRBV11-3	TRBJ2-7	14	NA	NA	CASSLDPPPTEQYF	TGTGCCAGCAGCTTGGACCCACCTCCCACCGAGCAGTACTTC
TRBV7-3	TRBJ2-2	14	NA	NA	CASSFVAGTGELFF	TGTGCCAGCAGCTTCGTGGCAGGGACGGGGGAGCTGTTTTTT
TRBV11-2	TRBJ1-1	15	TRBD1	NA	CASSTRTGLYTEAFF	TGTGCCAGCAGCACCCGGACAGGGTTGTACACTGAAGCTTTCTTT
TRBV7-2	TRBJ2-7	15	TRBD2	NA	CASSLTSAIGREQYF	TGTGCCAGCAGCCTCACTAGCGCGATCGGGCGCGAGCAGTACTTC
TRBV27	TRBJ2-7	18	NA	NA	CASSSPRDTLYDASEQYF	TGTGCCAGCAGTTCGCCCCGGGACACCCTATACGACGCTAGCGAGCAGTACTTC
TRBV7-9	TRBJ1-4	15	NA	once	CASSLSGRYHEKLFF	TGTGCCAGCAGCTTATCTGGCAGATACCATGAAAAACTGTTTTTT
TRBV28	TRBJ2-1	18	NA	once	CASSSPTTYPKGNNEQFF	TGTGCCAGCAGCTCCCCTACCACATACCCAAAGGGGAACAATGAGCAGTTCTTC
TRBV10-2	TRBJ1-2	17	NA	NA	CASSELGTIGRRSGYTF	TGCGCCAGCAGTGAGTTGGGGACTATTGGAAGGCGTAGTGGCTACACCTTC
TRBV13	TRBJ1-1	16	NA	many	CASSLVGAGDSTEAFF	TGTGCCAGCAGCTTAGTGGGGGCAGGGGATAGCACTGAAGCTTTCTTT
TRBV7-2	TRBJ2-7	13	NA	NA	CASSLVEGLEQYF	TGTGCCAGCAGCTTAGTCGAGGGGCTCGAGCAGTACTTC
TRBV5-8	TRBJ2-6	19	NA	once	CASSLRGGRTNSGANVLTF	TGTGCCAGCAGCTTGCGAGGCGGCAGAACTAACTCTGGGGCCAACGTCCTGACTTTC
TRBV10-3	TRBJ2-3	13	NA	NA	CAISSAPGDTQYF	TGTGCCATCAGTTCCGCGCCGGGAGATACGCAGTATTTT
TRBV6-5	TRBJ2-7	14	NA	once	CASSYGSQGYEQYF	TGTGCCAGCAGTTACGGTTCACAGGGCTACGAGCAGTACTTC